This T cell receptor (beta chain) derives from a study of breast tumors, draining lymph nodes, adjacent tissues. Overall study results and limits: Findings are consistent with lymph node origin and intratumoral expansion of most tumor T cells. Compared with basal-like, luminal-like tumors shared significantly more repertoire with nontumor tissue. The lymph node origin of tumor T cells was framed as consistent with a hypothesis, not demonstrated.

The CDR3 is 15 amino acids. The V end lost 3 bases, the J end lost 7 bases, and 16 bases lay between the germline ends. Germline V gene data show CDR1 as SGHTA and CDR2 as FQGNSA. Axillary draining lymph nodes of breast cancer patients supplied the node samples. Points on this clonotype: No antigen is known for it.

TCRdb reprocessed the multiplex PCR reads via MiXCR and lists one record per CDR3 protein. The sample has about 230,000 distinct CDR3 sequences; roughly 32% are singletons. The sequencing input was axillary lymph node tissue. The V and J genes are TRBV7-2 and TRBJ1-5; D uncertain. The sequence came from a female donor with breast cancer. Some clones in this sample may be carry-over from other donors' samples. The CDR3 here is CASSFPGRGEQPQHF. As DNA, the CDR3 is TGTGCCAGCAGCTTTCCCGGTCGAGGCGAGCAGCCCCAGCATTTT. Complete variable domain (other parts from reference TRBV7-2 and TRBJ1-5): GAGVSQSPSNKVTEKGKDVELRCDPISGHTALYWYRQSLGQGLEFLIYFQGNSAPDKSGLPSDRFSAERTGGSVSTLTIQRTQQEDSAVYLCASSFPGRGEQPQHFGDGTRLSIL.